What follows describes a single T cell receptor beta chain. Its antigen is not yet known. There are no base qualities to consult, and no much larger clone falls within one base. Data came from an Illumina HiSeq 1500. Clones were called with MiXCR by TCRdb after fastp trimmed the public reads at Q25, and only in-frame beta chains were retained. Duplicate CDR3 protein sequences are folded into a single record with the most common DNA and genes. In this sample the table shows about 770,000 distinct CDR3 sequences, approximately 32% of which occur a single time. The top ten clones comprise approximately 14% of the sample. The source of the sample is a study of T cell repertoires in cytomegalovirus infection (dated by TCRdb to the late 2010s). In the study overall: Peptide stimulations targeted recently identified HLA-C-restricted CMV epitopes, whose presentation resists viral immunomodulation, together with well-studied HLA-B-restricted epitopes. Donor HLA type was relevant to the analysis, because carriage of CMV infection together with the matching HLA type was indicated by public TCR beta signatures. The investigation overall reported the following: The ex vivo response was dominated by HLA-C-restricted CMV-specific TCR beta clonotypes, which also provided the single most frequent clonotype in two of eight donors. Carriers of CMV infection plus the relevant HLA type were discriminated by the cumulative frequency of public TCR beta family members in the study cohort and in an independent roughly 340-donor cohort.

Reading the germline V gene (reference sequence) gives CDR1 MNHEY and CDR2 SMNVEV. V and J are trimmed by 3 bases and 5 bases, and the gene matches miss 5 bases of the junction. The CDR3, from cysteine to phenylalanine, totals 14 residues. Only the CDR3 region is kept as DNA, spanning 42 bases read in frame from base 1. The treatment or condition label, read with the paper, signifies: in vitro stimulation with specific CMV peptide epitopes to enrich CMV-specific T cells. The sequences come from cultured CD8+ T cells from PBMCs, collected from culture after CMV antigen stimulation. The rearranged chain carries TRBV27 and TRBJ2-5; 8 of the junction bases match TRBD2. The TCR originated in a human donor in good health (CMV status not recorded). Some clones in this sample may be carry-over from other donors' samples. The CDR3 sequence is CASSFGGAWETQYF. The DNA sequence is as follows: TGTGCCAGCAGTTTCGGGGGGGCGTGGGAGACCCAGTACTTC.